Below, 29 T cell receptor beta chains from the same sample are listed, as sequenced in a study of T cells after yellow fever vaccination. A single record per CDR3 protein comes from TCRdb applying MiXCR to the 5' RACE reads. The data contain approximately 300,000 distinct CDR3 sequences, roughly 7% of them singletons. The sample consisted of PBMCs, taken roughly 45 days after the first yellow fever vaccination. The receptor set was obtained from a man aged 18 to 35 who received the YFV17D yellow fever vaccine.

The chain joins TRBV30 to TRBJ2-1, with D possibly matching TRBD2 (5 bases). The CDR3 is 13 amino acids. The V end lost 3 bases, the J end lost 9 bases, and 15 bases lay between the germline ends. CDR1 and CDR2 from the germline V gene are GTSNPN and SVGIG (reference sequence). The CDR3 protein is CAWSYRGWGEQFF. The CDR3 nucleotides read TGTGCCTGGAGCTACAGAGGGTGGGGTGAGCAGTTCTTC. The full variable domain, with the rest looked up from reference TRBV30 and TRBJ2-1, is SQTIHQWPATLVQPVGSPLSLECTVEGTSNPNLYWYRQAAGRGLQLLFYSVGIGQISSEVPQNLSASRPQDRQFILSSKKLLLSDSGFYLCAWSYRGWGEQFFGPGTRLTVL.

V and J are TRBV4-3 and TRBJ2-7; 9 bases map to TRBD2. Germline V gene lookup returns CDR1 LGHNA and CDR2 YSLEER. This CDR3 comprises 16 residues. V was pared by 0 bases and J by 3 bases, with 6 bases of the junction left unmatched. The CDR3 region has the DNA TGCGCCAGCAGCCAAGACTGGGGACTAGCCCGCTACGAGCAGTACTTC. Protein: CASSQDWGLARYEQYF.

This CDR3 reads CASSLGVGSSGNTIYF. CDR3 nucleotides: TGCGCCAGCAGCTTGGGGGTTGGCAGCTCTGGAAACACCATATATTTT. This chain connects TRBV5-1 to TRBJ1-3, with D hard to call. The CDR3 extends over 16 amino acids. V gave up 0 bases and J gave up 0 bases, with 10 bases separating them. The germline V gene has CDR1 SGHRS and CDR2 YFSETQ.

V and J are TRBV9 and TRBJ2-3, with TRBD2 matching 10 bases. The CDR3 consists of 18 residues. J was trimmed by 2 bases and V by 3 bases; bases with no gene match: 12. The V gene's germline CDR1 is SGDLS and CDR2 YYNGEE. The CDR3 region is CASSALAVSGGYTDTQYF. The CDR3 coding sequence is TGTGCCAGCAGCGCCCTGGCTGTTAGCGGGGGGTACACAGATACGCAGTATTTT.

This clonotype came up a few times. The V call is TRBV20-1, the J call TRBJ1-4; D remains ambiguous. V shed 2 bases and J shed 4 bases, with 5 bases lying between them. The CDR3 is 12 amino acids. The germline V gene encodes CDR1 DFQATT and CDR2 SNEGSKA (reference sequence). Written as DNA, the CDR3 is TGCAGTGCTAGACAGCATAATGAAAAACTGTTTTTT. Amino acid sequence: CSARQHNEKLFF.

This clonotype has only a few counts. The chain is built from TRBV5-1 and TRBJ1-6; perhaps TRBD1 as D (6 bases). Germline lookup yields CDR1 SGHRS and CDR2 YFSETQ. Trimming left V 0 bases short and J 6 bases short, with 10 bases between. CDR3 length: 15 amino acids. The CDR3 bases are TGCGCCAGCAGCTTGGACAGGGCCGTTAATTCACCCCTCCACTTT. It translates to CASSLDRAVNSPLHF.

J is TRBJ1-2 and V is TRBV6-1, with TRBD1 identical over 7 bases. Germline CDR1 MNHNS, CDR2 SASEGT. There are 13 residues in the CDR3. The V and J ends lost 6 bases and 5 bases, in that order; junction bases with no gene match: 6. The DNA for the CDR3 is TGTGCCAGCAGACGAGGGGGCGTATATGGCTACACCTTC. This codes for CASRRGGVYGYTF.

There are a few counts of this clonotype. The chain couples TRBV29-1 to TRBJ2-3, with D maybe TRBD1 (6 bases). Germline V gene sequence: CDR1 SQVTM, CDR2 ANQGSEA. With 6 bases removed from V and 14 bases from J, the gap between germline ends came to 18 bases. The CDR3 loop spans 11 amino acids. The DNA for the CDR3 is TGCAGCGTCGAAAGGGGACAAAGCGGGTATTTT. Residues: CSVERGQSGYF.

This clonotype has just a few counts. The rearrangement links TRBV4-2 to TRBJ1-2, with a tentative D call TRBD1 (6 bases). The CDR3 is 15 residues long. CDR1 and CDR2 (germline): LGHNA, YNFKEQ. V was cut by 7 bases and J by 5 bases, with 20 bases left in between. CDR3 region: CASTPSPGDRYGYTF. CDR3 DNA: TGTGCCAGCACCCCAAGTCCAGGGGATCGATATGGCTACACCTTC.

About this clonotype: A much larger clone is a single base away; this may be a read error. The rearrangement joins TRBV7-9 to TRBJ2-2; weak D call: TRBD2 (6 bases). Germline values: CDR1 SEHNR, CDR2 FQNEAQ (reference sequence). The CDR3 loop spans 15 amino acids. CDR3 bases: TGTGCCAGCAGCCGGCTGGGACTTCCCACCGGGGAGCCGTTTTTT. It translates to CASSRLGLPTGEPFF. Full variable domain (missing parts from reference TRBV7-9 and TRBJ2-2): DTGVSQNPRHKITKRGQNVTFRCDPISEHNRLYWYRQTLGQGPEFLTYFQNEAQLEKSRLLSDRFSAERPKGSFSTLEIQRTEQGDSAMYLCASSRLGLPTGEPFFGEGSRLTVL.

This clonotype has just a few counts. This sequence joins TRBV20-1 and TRBJ2-5; 10 bases fit TRBD2. Losses at the gene ends were 6 bases for V and 2 bases for J; bases not matched to a gene: 3. The CDR3 loop spans 13 amino acids. In germline, CDR1 is DFQATT, CDR2 SNEGSKA (reference sequence). CDR3 sequence reads: CSAVAGGQETQYF. Here the CDR3 DNA reads TGCAGTGCCGTAGCGGGGGGTCAAGAGACCCAGTACTTC.

V usage is TRBV15 and J usage is TRBJ1-5, with D possibly being TRBD1 (6 bases). Trimming removed 2 bases from V and 4 bases from J, with 6 bases in between. CDR3 length: 13 residues. Per germline, CDR1 LNHNV and CDR2 YYDKDF (reference sequence). CDR3 amino acids: CATSRQGNQPQHF. Written as DNA, the CDR3 is TGTGCCACCAGCAGACAGGGGAATCAGCCCCAGCATTTT.

This clonotype has a count of ten or more. The V and J genes are TRBV12-3 or TRBV12-4 and TRBJ2-5; 10 bases are shared with TRBD2. The CDR3 has 15 amino acids. The ends lost 6 bases at V and 1 base at J; junction bases unmatched: 5. The CDR3 reads CASRFSGGGQETQYF. The DNA of the CDR3 is TGTGCCAGCAGATTCAGCGGGGGGGGCCAAGAGACCCAGTACTTC.

This clonotype was observed a handful of times. V is TRBV20-1 and J is TRBJ2-4, with D hard to call. Germline assignment: CDR1 DFQATT and CDR2 SNEGSKA (reference sequence). Between the trimmed V and J ends, which lost 0 bases and 1 base, there was a span of 4 bases. This CDR3 contains 13 residues. The CDR3 spells CSARDVAKNIQYF. CDR3 bases: TGCAGTGCTAGAGATGTCGCCAAAAACATTCAGTACTTC.

There are a few counts of this clonotype. The chain employs TRBV7-9 and TRBJ1-5; D remains ambiguous. Trimming removed 1 base from V and 1 base from J, with 8 bases in between. CDR1 is SEHNR and CDR2 is FQNEAQ in the germline V gene (reference sequence). The CDR3 runs 15 residues. The CDR3 protein is CASSLGLRSNQPQHF. The CDR3 DNA is TGTGCCAGCAGCTTAGGGCTTCGAAGCAATCAGCCCCAGCATTTT.

This clonotype was picked up many times. The chain combines TRBV4-2 with TRBJ1-6; D possibly corresponds to TRBD1 (5 bases). V was shortened by 4 bases and J by 4 bases, with 8 bases between the two germline ends. CDR3 length equals 14 residues. Germline CDR1 reads LGHNA; CDR2 reads YNFKEQ. CDR3 sequence (DNA): TGTGCCAGCAGCCCATCAGGGTATAATTCACCCCTCCACTTT. Protein sequence: CASSPSGYNSPLHF.

This clonotype has just a few counts. The rearrangement uses TRBV7-9 and TRBJ1-2; TRBD1 is a possible D gene (5 bases). Germline-derived CDR1 and CDR2 are SEHNR and FQNEAQ (reference sequence). Deletions cut 5 bases from V and 2 bases from J, with 12 bases between. The CDR3 covers 14 residues. CDR3 nucleotide sequence: TGTGCCAGCAGCCCAGGGATAGGGAACTATGGCTACACCTTC. It yields the protein CASSPGIGNYGYTF.

This clonotype was seen many times. The genes are TRBV5-1 and TRBJ2-7; 7 bases fit TRBD1. V dropped 0 bases and J dropped 1; count of bases not matched to a gene: 4. This CDR3 has 15 amino acids. CDR1 SGHRS and CDR2 YFSETQ come from the germline V gene. This CDR3 reads CASSLGQGSSYEQYF. In DNA form, the CDR3 reads TGCGCCAGCAGCTTGGGACAGGGTAGTTCCTACGAGCAGTACTTC.

This clonotype has at least ten counts. The V gene is TRBV5-1, the J gene TRBJ2-2, with no clear D. V dropped 0 bases and J dropped 4 bases, with 4 bases sitting between them. This CDR3 contains 13 residues. The germline CDR1 and CDR2 sequences are SGHRS and YFSETQ. This chain's CDR3 is CASSLDSTGELFF. The DNA for the CDR3 is TGCGCCAGCAGCTTGGATTCCACCGGGGAGCTGTTTTTT. Complete variable domain (other parts from reference TRBV5-1 and TRBJ2-2): KAGVTQTPRYLIKTRGQQVTLSCSPISGHRSVSWYQQTPGQGLQFLFEYFSETQRNKGNFPGRFSGRQFSNSRSEMNVSTLELGDSALYLCASSLDSTGELFFGEGSRLTVL.

This clonotype was recorded many times. The rearrangement links TRBV6-1 to TRBJ2-1; possibly TRBD1 or TRBD2 for D (5 bases each). With 6 bases removed from V and 10 bases from J, the gap between germline ends came to 22 bases. There are 15 residues in the CDR3. Looked up from germline, CDR1 is MNHNS and CDR2 is SASEGT. CDR3 DNA: TGTGCCAGCAGCTTCCGGGACCCCGTTGGGGTGGAGCAGTTCTTC. Translating it yields CASSFRDPVGVEQFF.

The sample holds many counts of this clonotype. CDR3 bases: TGTGCCACCAGCAGAGACCGGTGGGGGATAGGGACAGATACGCAGTATTTT. This gives the protein CATSRDRWGIGTDTQYF. This chain joins TRBV15 and TRBJ2-3; D possibly uses TRBD1 or TRBD2 (5 bases each). The germline V gene has CDR1 LNHNV and CDR2 YYDKDF (reference sequence). The CDR3 is 17 residues long. The V end was cut by 0 bases, the J end by 3 bases, with 16 bases between.

The chain carries TRBV20-1 and TRBJ1-2, with D uncertain. This CDR3 is 13 amino acids long. V was pared by 3 bases and J by 3 bases, with 11 bases between. CDR1 is DFQATT, CDR2 SNEGSKA, per germline (reference sequence). The CDR3 reads CSASGGSHYGYTF. The DNA for the CDR3 is TGCAGTGCTAGCGGAGGGTCCCACTATGGCTACACCTTC.

This clonotype was observed a handful of times. V usage is TRBV7-9 and J usage is TRBJ1-6, with D hard to call. The V end was cut by 7 bases, the J end by 8 bases, with 18 bases between. Germline CDR1 SEHNR, CDR2 FQNEAQ (reference sequence). This CDR3 region has 15 residues. The CDR3 is CASTRLEATYSPLHF. DNA of the CDR3: TGTGCCAGCACCAGATTGGAGGCGACCTATTCACCCCTCCACTTT.

The table lists this clonotype with many counts. The chain has TRBV11-2 and TRBJ1-1; D is undetermined. Germline-derived CDR1 and CDR2 are SGHAT and FQNNGV. This CDR3 contains 12 residues. V lost 4 bases and J 6 bases, leaving 9 bases between the germline ends. The DNA for the CDR3 is TGTGCCAGCAGCTCCGGCGGCCCTGAAGCTTTCTTT. Amino acids: CASSSGGPEAFF.

This clonotype was seen a handful of times. CDR3 amino acids: CASWTGTSTDTQYF. The CDR3 DNA follows: TGTGCCAGCTGGACGGGAACAAGCACAGATACGCAGTATTTT. The rearrangement links TRBV2 to TRBJ2-3; D is perhaps TRBD2 (5 bases). CDR3 length equals 14 residues. CDR1 and CDR2 (germline): SNHLY, FYNNEI. Trimming removed 8 bases from V and 0 bases from J, with 12 bases in between.

This clonotype was seen a handful of times. The rearrangement links TRBV4-2 to TRBJ2-6, with a possible D match to TRBD1 (6 bases). V was clipped by 1 base and J by 0 bases, with 22 bases between them. CDR3 length: 21 residues. The germline V gene has CDR1 LGHNA and CDR2 YNFKEQ. CDR3 in DNA: TGTGCCAGCAGCCAAGTGCTCCCCCCACAGGGATGGGGCTCTGGGGCCAACGTCCTGACTTTC. Protein product: CASSQVLPPQGWGSGANVLTF.

V is TRBV7-9 and J is TRBJ1-1; D may be TRBD1 (5 bases). The V gene's germline CDR1 is SEHNR and CDR2 FQNEAQ (reference sequence). The CDR3 is 13 amino acids. The V end was cut by 4 bases, the J end by 6 bases, with 12 bases between. The CDR3 DNA reads as TGTGCCAGCAGCTCCAGGGCGGGCGCTGAAGCTTTCTTT. It is translated as CASSSRAGAEAFF.

This clonotype was seen a few times. The chain uses TRBV4-3 and TRBJ2-3; D gene uncertain. Germline CDR1 is LGHNA and CDR2 is YSLEER. Trimming left V 2 bases short and J 5 bases short, with 11 bases between. CDR3 length: 14 residues. CDR3 sequence reads: CASSQYGDRDTQYF. In DNA, the CDR3 is TGCGCCAGCAGCCAATATGGGGATCGAGATACGCAGTATTTT.

As to this clonotype: A junction boundary mismatches the germline segment, possibly from a read error. V and J are TRBV7-8 and TRBJ1-4; 7 positions agree with TRBD1. Germline CDR1 is SGHVS and CDR2 is FQNEAQ. CDR3 length: 16 amino acids. The CDR3 loop reads CASSPGQASTNEKLSF. CDR3 in DNA: TGTGCCAGCAGCCCAGGACAGGCGTCAACTAATGAAAAACTGTCTTTT. Variable domain in full (rest from reference TRBV7-8 and TRBJ1-4): GAGVSQSPRYKVAKRGQDVALRCDPISGHVSLFWYQQALGQGPEFLTYFQNEAQLDKSGLPSDRFFAERPEGSVSTLKIQRTQQEDSAVYLCASSPGQASTNEKLSFGSGTQLSVL.